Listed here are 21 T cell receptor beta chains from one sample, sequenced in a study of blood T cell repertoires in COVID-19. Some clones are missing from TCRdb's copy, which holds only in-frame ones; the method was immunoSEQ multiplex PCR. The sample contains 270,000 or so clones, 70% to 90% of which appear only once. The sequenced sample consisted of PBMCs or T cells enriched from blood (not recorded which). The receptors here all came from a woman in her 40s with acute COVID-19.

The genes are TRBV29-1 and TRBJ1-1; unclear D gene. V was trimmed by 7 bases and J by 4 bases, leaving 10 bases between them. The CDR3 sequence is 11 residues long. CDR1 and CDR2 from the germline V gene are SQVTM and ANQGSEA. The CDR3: CSAGVGTEAFF. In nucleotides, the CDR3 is TGCAGCGCCGGGGTGGGCACTGAAGCTTTCTTT.

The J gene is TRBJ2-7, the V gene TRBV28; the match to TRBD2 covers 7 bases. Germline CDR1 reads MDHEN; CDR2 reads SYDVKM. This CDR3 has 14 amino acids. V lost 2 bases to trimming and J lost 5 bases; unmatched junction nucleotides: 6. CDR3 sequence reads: CASSLAREGDEQYF. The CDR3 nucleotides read TGTGCCAGCAGTTTAGCCAGGGAGGGTGACGAGCAGTACTTC.

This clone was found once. The CDR3 spells CASSPLAGDNEQFF. For the CDR3, the DNA is TGTGCCAGCAGCCCGCTAGCGGGGGACAATGAGCAGTTCTTC. This rearrangement joins TRBV3-1 (or the pseudogene TRBV3-2) to TRBJ2-1; the match to TRBD2 covers 10 bases. CDR3 length: 14 residues. Per the germline V gene, CDR1 is LGHDT and CDR2 is YNNKEL (reference sequence). The V and J ends lost 4 bases and 5 bases, in that order; junction bases with no gene match: 2.

DNA of the CDR3: TGTGCCAGCAAGGGGCGGGAGTTCGGAACCGGGGAGCTGTTTTTT. Residues: CASKGREFGTGELFF. The rearrangement uses TRBV2 and TRBJ2-2, with 7 nucleotides matching TRBD2. The CDR3 totals 15 residues. V lost 7 bases, J lost 5 bases, and 10 bases stayed unmatched. CDR1 and CDR2 (germline): SNHLY, FYNNEI.

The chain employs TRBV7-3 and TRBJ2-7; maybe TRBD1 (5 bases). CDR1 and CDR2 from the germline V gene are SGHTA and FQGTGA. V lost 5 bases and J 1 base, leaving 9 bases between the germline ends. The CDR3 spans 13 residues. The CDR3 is CASSPRQSYEQYF. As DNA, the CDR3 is TGTGCCAGCAGCCCAAGACAGTCCTACGAGCAGTACTTC.

The CDR3 DNA is TGTGCCAGCAGTCCCGCAGGGAACGCAAATCAGCCCCAGCATTTT. Protein product: CASSPAGNANQPQHF. This chain joins TRBV6-5 and TRBJ1-5, with TRBD1 as a possible D gene (5 bases). The V gene lost 5 bases and the J gene lost 4 bases, with 15 bases spanning the gap. This CDR3 is 15 amino acids long. Germline V gives CDR1 MNHEY, CDR2 SVGAGI.

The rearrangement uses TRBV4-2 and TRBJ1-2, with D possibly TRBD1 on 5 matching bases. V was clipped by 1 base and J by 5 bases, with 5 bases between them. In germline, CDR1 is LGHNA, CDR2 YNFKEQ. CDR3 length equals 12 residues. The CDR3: CASSQGQYGYTF. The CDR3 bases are TGTGCCAGCAGCCAAGGACAGTATGGCTACACCTTC.

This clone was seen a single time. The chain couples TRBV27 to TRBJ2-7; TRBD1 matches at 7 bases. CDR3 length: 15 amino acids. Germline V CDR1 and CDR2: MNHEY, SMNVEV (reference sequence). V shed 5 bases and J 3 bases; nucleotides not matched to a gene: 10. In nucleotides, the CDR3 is TGTGCCAGCAGTCCACCGGGACAGAGATACTACGAGCAGTACTTC. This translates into CASSPPGQRYYEQYF.

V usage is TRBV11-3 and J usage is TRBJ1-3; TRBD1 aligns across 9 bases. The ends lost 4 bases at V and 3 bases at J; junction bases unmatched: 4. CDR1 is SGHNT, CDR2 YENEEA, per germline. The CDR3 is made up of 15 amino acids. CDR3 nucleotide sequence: TGTGCCAGCAGCTCACAGGGGGCATATGGAAACACCATATATTTT. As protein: CASSSQGAYGNTIYF.

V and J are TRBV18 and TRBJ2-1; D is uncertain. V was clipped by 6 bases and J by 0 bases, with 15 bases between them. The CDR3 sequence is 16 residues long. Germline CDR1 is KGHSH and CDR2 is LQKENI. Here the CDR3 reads CASSQYGESSYNEQFF. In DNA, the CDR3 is TGTGCCAGCTCCCAATACGGAGAGAGCTCCTACAATGAGCAGTTCTTC.

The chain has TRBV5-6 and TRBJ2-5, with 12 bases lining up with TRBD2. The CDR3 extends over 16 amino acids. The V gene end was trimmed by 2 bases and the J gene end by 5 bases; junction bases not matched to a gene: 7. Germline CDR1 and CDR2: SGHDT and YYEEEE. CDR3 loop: CASSFRTSGAGETQYF. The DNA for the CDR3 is TGTGCCAGCAGCTTCCGGACTAGCGGGGCGGGGGAGACCCAGTACTTC.

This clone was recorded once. The CDR3 reads CASSPRQVPDTQYF. CDR3 in DNA: TGTGCCAGCAGCCCTAGGCAAGTCCCAGATACGCAGTATTTT. The genes are TRBV7-6 and TRBJ2-3, with D unresolved. The CDR3 is 14 residues long. Germline CDR1 is SGHVS and CDR2 is FNYEAQ. The V and J ends lost 5 bases and 4 bases respectively, with 13 bases between them.

CDR3 region: CASSLDRRGNYGYTF. The CDR3 nucleotides read TGTGCCAGCAGCTTAGATCGTCGGGGGAACTATGGCTACACCTTC. V and J are TRBV11-3 and TRBJ1-2; possible D gene TRBD1, 5 bases. The length of the CDR3 is 15 residues. In germline, CDR1 is SGHNT, CDR2 YENEEA. Trimming removed 0 bases from V and 2 bases from J, with 10 bases in between.

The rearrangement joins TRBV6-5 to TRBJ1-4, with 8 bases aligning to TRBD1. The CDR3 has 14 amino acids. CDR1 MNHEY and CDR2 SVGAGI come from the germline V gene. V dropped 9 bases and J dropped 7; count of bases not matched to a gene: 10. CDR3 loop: CASRLDREVEKLFF. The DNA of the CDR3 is TGTGCCAGTCGCCTGGACAGGGAGGTTGAAAAACTGTTTTTT.

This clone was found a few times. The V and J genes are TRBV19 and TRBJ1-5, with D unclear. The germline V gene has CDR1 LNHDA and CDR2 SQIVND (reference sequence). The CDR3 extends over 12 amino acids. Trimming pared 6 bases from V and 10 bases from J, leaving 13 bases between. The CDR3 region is CASSFVRDPQHF. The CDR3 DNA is TGTGCCAGTAGCTTTGTTCGGGATCCCCAGCATTTT.

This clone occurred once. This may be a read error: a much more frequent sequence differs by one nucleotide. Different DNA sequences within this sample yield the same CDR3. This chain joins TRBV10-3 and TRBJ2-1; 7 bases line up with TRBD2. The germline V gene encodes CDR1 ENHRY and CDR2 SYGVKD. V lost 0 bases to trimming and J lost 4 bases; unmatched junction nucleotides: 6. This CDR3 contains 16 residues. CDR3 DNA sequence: TGTGCCATCAGTGAGTCGATGGCGGGAGAATACAATGAGCAGTTCTTC. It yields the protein CAISESMAGEYNEQFF.

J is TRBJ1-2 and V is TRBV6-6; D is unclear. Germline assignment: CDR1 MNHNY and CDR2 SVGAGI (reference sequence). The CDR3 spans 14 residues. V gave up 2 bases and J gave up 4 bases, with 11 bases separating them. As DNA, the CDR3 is TGTGCCAGCAGTTACGGCCGTGGAGCCTATGGCTACACCTTC. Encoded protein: CASSYGRGAYGYTF.

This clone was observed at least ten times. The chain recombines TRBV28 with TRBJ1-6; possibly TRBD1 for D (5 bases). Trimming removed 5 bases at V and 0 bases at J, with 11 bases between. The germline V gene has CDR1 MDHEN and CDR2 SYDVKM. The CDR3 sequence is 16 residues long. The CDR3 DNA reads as TGTGCCAGCAGTCCGGGGGGGAGCTCCTATAATTCACCCCTCCACTTT. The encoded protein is CASSPGGSSYNSPLHF.

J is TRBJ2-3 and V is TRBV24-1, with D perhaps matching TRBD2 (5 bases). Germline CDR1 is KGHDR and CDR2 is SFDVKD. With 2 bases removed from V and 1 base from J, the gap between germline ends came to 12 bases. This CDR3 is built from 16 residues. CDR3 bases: TGTGCCACCAGTGATTCCCTCTCGAGGGGCACAGATACGCAGTATTTT. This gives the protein CATSDSLSRGTDTQYF.

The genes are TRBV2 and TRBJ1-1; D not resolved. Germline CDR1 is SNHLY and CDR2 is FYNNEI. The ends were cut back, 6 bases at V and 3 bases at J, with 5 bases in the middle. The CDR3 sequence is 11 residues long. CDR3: CASRGDTEAFF. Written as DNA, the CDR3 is TGTGCCAGCAGGGGCGACACTGAAGCTTTCTTT.

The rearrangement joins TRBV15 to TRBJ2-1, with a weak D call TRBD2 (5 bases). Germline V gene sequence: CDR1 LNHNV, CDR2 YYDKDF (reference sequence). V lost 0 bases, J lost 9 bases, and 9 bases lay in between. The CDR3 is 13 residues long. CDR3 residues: CATSRDLGGEQFF. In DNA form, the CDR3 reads TGTGCCACCAGCAGAGATCTAGGAGGTGAGCAGTTCTTC. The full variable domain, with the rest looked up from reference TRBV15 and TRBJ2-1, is DAMVIQNPRYQVTQFGKPVTLSCSQTLNHNVMYWYQQKSSQAPKLLFHYYDKDFNNEADTPDNFQSRRPNTSFCFLDIRSPGLGDTAMYLCATSRDLGGEQFFGPGTRLTVL.